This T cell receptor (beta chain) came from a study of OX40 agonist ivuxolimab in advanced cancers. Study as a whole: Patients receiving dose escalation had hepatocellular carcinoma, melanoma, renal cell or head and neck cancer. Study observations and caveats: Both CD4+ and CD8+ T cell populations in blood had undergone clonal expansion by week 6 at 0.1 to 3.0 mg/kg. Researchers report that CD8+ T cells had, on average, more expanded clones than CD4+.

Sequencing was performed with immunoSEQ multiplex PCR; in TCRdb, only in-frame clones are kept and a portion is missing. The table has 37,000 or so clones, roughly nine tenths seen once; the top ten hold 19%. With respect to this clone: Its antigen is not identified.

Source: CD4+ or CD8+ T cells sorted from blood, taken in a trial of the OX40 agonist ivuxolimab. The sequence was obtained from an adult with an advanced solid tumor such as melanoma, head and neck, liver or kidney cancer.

The CDR3 reads CATSREPGVIYEKLFF. As DNA, the CDR3 is TGTGCCACCAGCAGAGAGCCGGGAGTGATTTACGAAAAACTGTTTTTT. V gene TRBV15 combines with J gene TRBJ1-4; D uncertain. V was pared by 0 bases and J by 8 bases, with 16 bases between. CDR3 length: 16 residues. Germline V CDR1 and CDR2: LNHNV, YYDKDF (reference sequence).